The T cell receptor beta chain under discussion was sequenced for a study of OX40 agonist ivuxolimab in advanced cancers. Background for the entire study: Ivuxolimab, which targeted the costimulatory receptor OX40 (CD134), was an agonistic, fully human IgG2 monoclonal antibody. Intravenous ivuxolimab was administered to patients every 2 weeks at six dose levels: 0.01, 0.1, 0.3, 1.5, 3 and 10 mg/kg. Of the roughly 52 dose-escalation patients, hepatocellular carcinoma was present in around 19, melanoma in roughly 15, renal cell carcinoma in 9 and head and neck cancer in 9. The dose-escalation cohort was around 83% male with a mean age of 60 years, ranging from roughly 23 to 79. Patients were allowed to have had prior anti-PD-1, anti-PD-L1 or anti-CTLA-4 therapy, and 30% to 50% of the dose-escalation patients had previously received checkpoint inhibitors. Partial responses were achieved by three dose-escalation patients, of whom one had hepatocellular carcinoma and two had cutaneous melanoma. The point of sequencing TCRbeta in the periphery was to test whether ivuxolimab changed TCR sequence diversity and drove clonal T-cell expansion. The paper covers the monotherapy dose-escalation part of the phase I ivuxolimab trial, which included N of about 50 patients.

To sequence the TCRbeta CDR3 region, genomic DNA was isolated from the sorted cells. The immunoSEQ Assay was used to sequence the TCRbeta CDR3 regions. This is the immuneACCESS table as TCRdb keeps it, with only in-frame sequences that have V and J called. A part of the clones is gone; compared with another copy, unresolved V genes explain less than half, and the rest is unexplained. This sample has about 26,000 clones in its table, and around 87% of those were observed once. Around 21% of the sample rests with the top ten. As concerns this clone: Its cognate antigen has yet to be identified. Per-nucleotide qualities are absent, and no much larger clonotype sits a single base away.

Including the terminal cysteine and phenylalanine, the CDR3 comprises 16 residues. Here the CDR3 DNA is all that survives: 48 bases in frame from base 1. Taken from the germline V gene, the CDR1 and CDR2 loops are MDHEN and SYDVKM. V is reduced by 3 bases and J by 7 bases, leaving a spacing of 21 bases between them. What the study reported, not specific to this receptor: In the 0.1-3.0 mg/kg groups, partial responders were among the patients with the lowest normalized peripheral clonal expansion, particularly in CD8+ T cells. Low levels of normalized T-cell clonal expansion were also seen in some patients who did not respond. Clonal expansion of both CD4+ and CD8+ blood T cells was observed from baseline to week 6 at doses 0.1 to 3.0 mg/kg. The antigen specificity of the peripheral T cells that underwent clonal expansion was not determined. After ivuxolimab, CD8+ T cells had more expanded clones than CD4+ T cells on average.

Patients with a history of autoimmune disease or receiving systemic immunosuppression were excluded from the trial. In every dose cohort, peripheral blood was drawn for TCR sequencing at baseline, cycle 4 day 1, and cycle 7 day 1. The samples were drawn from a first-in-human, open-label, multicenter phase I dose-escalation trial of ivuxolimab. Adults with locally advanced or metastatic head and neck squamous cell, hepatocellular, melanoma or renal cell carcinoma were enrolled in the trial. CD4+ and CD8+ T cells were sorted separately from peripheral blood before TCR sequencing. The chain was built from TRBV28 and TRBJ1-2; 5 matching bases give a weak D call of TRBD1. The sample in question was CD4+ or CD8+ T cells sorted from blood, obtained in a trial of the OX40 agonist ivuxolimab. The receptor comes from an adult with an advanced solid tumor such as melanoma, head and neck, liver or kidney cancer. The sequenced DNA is TGTGCCAGCAGTTTCCCCATGGGGGAAGTGCTCGGTGGCTACACCTTC. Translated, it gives CASSFPMGEVLGGYTF.